This is a list of T cell receptor beta chains from one sample in a study of vaccination effects on CD4 cells after COVID-19. Sequencing used immunoSEQ multiplex PCR; TCRdb keeps in-frame clones, though not all of them. The sample has approximately 30,000 clones; approximately 83% are singletons. Their target antigens are unknown. The specimen comprised CD4+ T cells from PBMCs cultured with HCoV-NL63 spike peptides, sampled after COVID-19 vaccination. These receptor sequences come from a human donor who received a COVID-19 vaccine. Some clones in this sample may be carry-over from other donors' samples. Both conserved end residues are part of each CDR3. Each record gives: clone size, J gene, D gene, V gene, CDR3 DNA, CDR3 protein. D genes are given only for firm matches. Rows give clone size only sometimes, using once, few, many, or a class for an expanded clone.

>NA|TRBJ2-7|NA|TRBV28
TGTGCCAGCAGTTTCCAGAAGCCTCCATACGAGCAGTACTTC
CASSFQKPPYEQYF
>NA|TRBJ1-1|NA|TRBV5-8
TGTGCCAGCAGACCCGGACAGTACACTGAAGCTTTCTTT
CASRPGQYTEAFF
>NA|TRBJ2-6|TRBD2|TRBV28
TGTGCCAGCAGACCCCGGGCTAGCGGGGGCTTCATGTACGGGGCCAACGTCCTGACTTTC
CASRPRASGGFMYGANVLTF
>NA|TRBJ2-1|NA|TRBV18
TGTGCCAGCTCACCACAGGTCAATGAGCAGTTCTTC
CASSPQVNEQFF
>NA|TRBJ2-3|NA|TRBV10-3
TGTGCCATCAGTGATGTGGCGGGGCCTAGCACAGATACGCAGTATTTT
CAISDVAGPSTDTQYF
>NA|TRBJ2-5|NA|TRBV11-2
TGTGCCAGCAGCACAAGCCGAGGACAAGAGACCCAGTACTTC
CASSTSRGQETQYF
>NA|TRBJ2-5|TRBD2|TRBV2
TGTGCCAGCACTTACGCGGGAGGGGAGACCCAGTACTTC
CASTYAGGETQYF
>few|TRBJ1-1|NA|TRBV21-1
TGTGCCAGCAGCAAGACCAGTTTTTCAGGGGAGTCGAACACTGAAGCTTTCTTT
CASSKTSFSGESNTEAFF
>NA|TRBJ1-5|NA|TRBV12-3/TRBV12-4
TGTGCCAGCAGTTTGGGTAGCAATCAGCCCCAGCATTTT
CASSLGSNQPQHF
>NA|TRBJ2-5|TRBD2|TRBV7-3
TGTGCCAGCAGCTCGGGGGGGGCAGAGACCCAGTACTTC
CASSSGGAETQYF
>few|TRBJ1-5|NA|TRBV24-1
TGTGCCACCAGTGAAAGGGACAATCAGCCCCAGCATTTT
CATSERDNQPQHF
>NA|TRBJ2-3|TRBD2|TRBV5-1
TGCGCCAGCAGCGGGAAGCGGGGAGGGGCAGATACGCAGTATTTT
CASSGKRGGADTQYF
>NA|TRBJ1-6|NA|TRBV25-1
TGTGCCAGCAGTGAAGGGGGACCGAGTAATTCACCCCTCCACTTT
CASSEGGPSNSPLHF
>NA|TRBJ1-6|NA|TRBV28
TGTGCCAGCAGTCCGGGACCTAATTCACCCCTCCACTTT
CASSPGPNSPLHF
>once|TRBJ1-5|NA|TRBV24-1
TGTGCCACCAGTGATTTGGCCACGGGTCAGCCCCAGCATTTT
CATSDLATGQPQHF
>NA|TRBJ1-4|TRBD1|TRBV5-6
TGTGCCAGCAGCTCGCCGGACAGGGGTAATGAAAAACTGTTTTTT
CASSSPDRGNEKLFF
>NA|TRBJ2-2|NA|TRBV2
TGTGCCAGCAGCCGTCAGGGAATATCGAACACCGGGGAGCTGTTTTTT
CASSRQGISNTGELFF
>NA|TRBJ1-1|NA|TRBV30
TGTGCCTGGAGTGTAAGATTTGCTTTGGGAGCTTTCTTT
CAWSVRFALGAFF
>NA|TRBJ1-1|NA|TRBV5-1
TGCGCCAGCAGCTGGAAGGCACCGAACACTGAAGCTTTCTTT
CASSWKAPNTEAFF
>NA|TRBJ2-3|TRBD2|TRBV6-1
TGTGCCAGCAGTGCCCAGGTTTGGAGCGGGGGGGTTGCAGATACGCAGTATTTT
CASSAQVWSGGVADTQYF
>NA|TRBJ2-3|TRBD1|TRBV19
TGTGCCAGTAGTATAGATTGGGGACAGTTCACAGATACGCAGTATTTT
CASSIDWGQFTDTQYF
>NA|TRBJ2-2|NA|TRBV19
TGTGCCAGTAGTACTTACAACACCGGGGAGCTGTTTTTT
CASSTYNTGELFF
>NA|TRBJ2-2|NA|TRBV10-3
TGTGCCATCAGTACTAGTTCCGGGGAGCTGTTTTTT
CAISTSSGELFF
>NA|TRBJ1-6|NA|TRBV19
TGTGCCAGTAGTATGGTCGCGGAAATATATAATTCACCCCTCCACTTT
CASSMVAEIYNSPLHF
>NA|TRBJ2-6|TRBD1|TRBV18
TGTGCCAGCTCACCAAATATCGTGCGGGCAGGGGGCTCATCTGGGGCCAACGTCCTGACTTTC
CASSPNIVRAGGSSGANVLTF
>NA|TRBJ2-5|NA|TRBV24-1
TGTGCCACCAGTGATTCCGGGGGCCCGGGGGAGACCCAGTACTTC
CATSDSGGPGETQYF
>NA|TRBJ2-5|NA|TRBV5-1
TGCGCCAGCAGCTTGAACGGGGTCCAAGAGACCCAGTACTTC
CASSLNGVQETQYF
>once|TRBJ1-3|NA|TRBV6-5
TGTGCCAGCCTCAGGGGAGCAGGAAACACCATATATTTT
CASLRGAGNTIYF
>NA|TRBJ1-4|NA|TRBV6-5
TGTGCCAGCAGTTACTCCGGACGGAATAATGAAAAACTGTTTTTT
CASSYSGRNNEKLFF
>NA|TRBJ2-3|NA|TRBV7-3
TGTGCCAGCAGCTTTCCCGAGAAAGGAACAGATACGCAGTATTTT
CASSFPEKGTDTQYF
>NA|TRBJ1-5|TRBD1|TRBV3-1/TRBV3-2
TGTGCCAGCAGCCAAGGCAAGATCGCACAGGGGAATAGCAATCAGCCCCAGCATTTT
CASSQGKIAQGNSNQPQHF
>NA|TRBJ2-1|NA|TRBV7-2
TGTGCCAGCAGCTTAGGCTCCGGTGTAAACTACAATGAGCAGTTCTTC
CASSLGSGVNYNEQFF
>NA|TRBJ2-2|NA|TRBV19
TGTGCCAGTAGTATGGGGAAAAAACAGCCGAACACCGGGGAGCTGTTTTTT
CASSMGKKQPNTGELFF
>NA|TRBJ1-5|TRBD1|TRBV18
TGTGCCAGCTCCTCCGGGACAGGGGGCAATCAGCCCCAGCATTTT
CASSSGTGGNQPQHF